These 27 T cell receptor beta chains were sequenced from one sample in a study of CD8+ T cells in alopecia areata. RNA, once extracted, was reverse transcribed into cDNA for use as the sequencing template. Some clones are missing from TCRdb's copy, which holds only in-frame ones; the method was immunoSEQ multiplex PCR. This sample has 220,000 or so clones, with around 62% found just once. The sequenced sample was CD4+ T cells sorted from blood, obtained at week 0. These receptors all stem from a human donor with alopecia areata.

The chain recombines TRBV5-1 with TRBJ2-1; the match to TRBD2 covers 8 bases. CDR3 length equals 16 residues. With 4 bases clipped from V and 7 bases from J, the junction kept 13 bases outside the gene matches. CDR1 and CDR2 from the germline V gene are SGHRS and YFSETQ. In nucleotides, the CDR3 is TGCGCCAGCAGCCCCGGATCGGGGGGGCCAGGGAATGAGCAGTTCTTC. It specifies CASSPGSGGPGNEQFF.

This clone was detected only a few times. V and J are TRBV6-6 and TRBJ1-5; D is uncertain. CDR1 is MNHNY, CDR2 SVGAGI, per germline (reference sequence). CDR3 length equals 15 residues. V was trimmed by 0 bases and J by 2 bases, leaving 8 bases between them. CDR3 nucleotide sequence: TGTGCCAGCAGTTACTCATCAGGAGGCAATCAGCCCCAGCATTTT. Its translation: CASSYSSGGNQPQHF.

CDR3 DNA: TGTGCCAGCAGGAAGGGGGGAGGGCCGGATACGCAGTATTTT. Translating it yields CASRKGGGPDTQYF. This chain links TRBV28 with TRBJ2-3; weak D call: TRBD2 (7 bases). Looked up from germline, CDR1 is MDHEN and CDR2 is SYDVKM. The CDR3 consists of 14 residues. V was trimmed by 6 bases and J by 6 bases, leaving 16 bases between them.

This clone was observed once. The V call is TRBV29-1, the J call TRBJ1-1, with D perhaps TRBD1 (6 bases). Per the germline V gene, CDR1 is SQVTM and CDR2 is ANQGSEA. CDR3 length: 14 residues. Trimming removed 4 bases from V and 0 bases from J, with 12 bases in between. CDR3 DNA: TGCAGCGTTGTAGGACAGCTTATGAACACTGAAGCTTTCTTT. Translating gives CSVVGQLMNTEAFF.

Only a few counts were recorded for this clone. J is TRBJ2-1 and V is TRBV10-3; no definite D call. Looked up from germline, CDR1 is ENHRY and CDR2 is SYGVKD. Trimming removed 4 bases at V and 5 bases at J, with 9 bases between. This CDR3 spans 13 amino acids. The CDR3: CAISAQMDNEQFF. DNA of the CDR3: TGTGCCATCAGTGCCCAGATGGACAATGAGCAGTTCTTC.

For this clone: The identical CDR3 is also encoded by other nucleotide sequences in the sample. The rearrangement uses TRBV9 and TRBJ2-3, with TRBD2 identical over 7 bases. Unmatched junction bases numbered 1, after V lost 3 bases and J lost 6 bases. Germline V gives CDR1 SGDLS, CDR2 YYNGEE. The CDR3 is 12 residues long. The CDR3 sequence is CASSARGDTQYF. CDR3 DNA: TGTGCCAGCAGCGCGCGGGGGGATACGCAGTATTTT.

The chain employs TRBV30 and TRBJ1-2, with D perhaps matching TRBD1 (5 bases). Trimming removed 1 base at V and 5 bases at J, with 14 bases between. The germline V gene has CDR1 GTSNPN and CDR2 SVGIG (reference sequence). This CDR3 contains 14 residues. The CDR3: CAWSDRGRGYGYTF. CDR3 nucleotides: TGTGCCTGGAGTGATAGGGGACGGGGATATGGCTACACCTTC.

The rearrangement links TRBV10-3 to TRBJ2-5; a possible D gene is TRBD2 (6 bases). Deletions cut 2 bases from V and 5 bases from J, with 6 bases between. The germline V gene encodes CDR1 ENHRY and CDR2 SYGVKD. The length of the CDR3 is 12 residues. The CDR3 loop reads CAISERGETQYF. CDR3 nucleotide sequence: TGTGCCATCAGTGAGCGGGGGGAGACCCAGTACTTC.

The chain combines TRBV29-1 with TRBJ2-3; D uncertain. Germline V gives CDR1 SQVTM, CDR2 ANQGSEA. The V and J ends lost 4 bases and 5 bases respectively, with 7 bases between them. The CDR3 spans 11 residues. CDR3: CSVAPGDTQYF. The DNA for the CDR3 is TGCAGCGTTGCCCCGGGAGATACGCAGTATTTT.

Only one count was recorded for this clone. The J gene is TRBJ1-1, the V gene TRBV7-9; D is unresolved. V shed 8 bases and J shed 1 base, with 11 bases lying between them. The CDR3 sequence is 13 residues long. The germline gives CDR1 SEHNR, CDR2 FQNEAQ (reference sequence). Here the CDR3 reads CASGLEGNTEAFF. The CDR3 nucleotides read TGTGCCAGCGGACTCGAGGGGAACACTGAAGCTTTCTTT.

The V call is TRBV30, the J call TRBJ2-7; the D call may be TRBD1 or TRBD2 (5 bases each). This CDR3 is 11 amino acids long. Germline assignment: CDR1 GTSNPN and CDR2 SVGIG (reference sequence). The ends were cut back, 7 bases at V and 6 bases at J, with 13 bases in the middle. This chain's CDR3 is CASRVGVEQYF. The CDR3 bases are TGTGCCTCGAGGGTGGGGGTCGAGCAGTACTTC.

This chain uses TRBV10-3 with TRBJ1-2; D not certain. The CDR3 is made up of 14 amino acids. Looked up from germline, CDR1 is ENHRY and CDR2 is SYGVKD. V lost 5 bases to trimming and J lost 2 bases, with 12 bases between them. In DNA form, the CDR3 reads TGTGCCATCAGTCGGGAGGGCTCGAACTATGGCTACACCTTC. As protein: CAISREGSNYGYTF.

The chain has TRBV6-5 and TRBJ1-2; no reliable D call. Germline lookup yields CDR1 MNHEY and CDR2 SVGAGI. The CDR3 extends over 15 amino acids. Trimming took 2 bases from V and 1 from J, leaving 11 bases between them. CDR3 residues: CASSYAGKVNYGYTF. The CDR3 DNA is TGTGCCAGCAGTTACGCGGGAAAAGTTAACTATGGCTACACCTTC.

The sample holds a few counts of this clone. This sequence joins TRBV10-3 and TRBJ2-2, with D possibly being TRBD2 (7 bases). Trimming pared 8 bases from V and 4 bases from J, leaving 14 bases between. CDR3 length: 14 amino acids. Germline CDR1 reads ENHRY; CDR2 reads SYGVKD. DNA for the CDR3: TGTGCCATCTGGGGGGGCCCGGTCACCGGGGAGCTGTTTTTT. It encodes CAIWGGPVTGELFF.

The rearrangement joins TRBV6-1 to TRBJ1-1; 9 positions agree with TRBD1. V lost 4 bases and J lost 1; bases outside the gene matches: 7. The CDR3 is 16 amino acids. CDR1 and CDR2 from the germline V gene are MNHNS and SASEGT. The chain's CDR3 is CASSVWGQGGNTEAFF. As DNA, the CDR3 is TGTGCCAGCAGTGTCTGGGGACAGGGTGGGAACACTGAAGCTTTCTTT.

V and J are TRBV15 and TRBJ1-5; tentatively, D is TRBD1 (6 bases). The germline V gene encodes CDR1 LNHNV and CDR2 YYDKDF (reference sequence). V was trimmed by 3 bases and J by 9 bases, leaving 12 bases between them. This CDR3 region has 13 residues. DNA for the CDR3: TGTGCCACCAGCAGTACCAGGGGAGGGCCCCAGCATTTT. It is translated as CATSSTRGGPQHF.

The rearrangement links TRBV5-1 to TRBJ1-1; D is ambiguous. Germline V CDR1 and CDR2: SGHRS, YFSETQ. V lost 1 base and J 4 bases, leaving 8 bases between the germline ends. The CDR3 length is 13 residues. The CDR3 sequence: CASSLMGTTEAFF. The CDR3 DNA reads TGCGCCAGCAGCTTGATGGGCACCACTGAAGCTTTCTTT.

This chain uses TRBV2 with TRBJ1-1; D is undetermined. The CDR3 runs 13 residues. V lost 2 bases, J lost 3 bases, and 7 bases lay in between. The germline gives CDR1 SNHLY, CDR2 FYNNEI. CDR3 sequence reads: CASSELGDTEAFF. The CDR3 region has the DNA TGTGCCAGCAGTGAACTGGGCGACACTGAAGCTTTCTTT.

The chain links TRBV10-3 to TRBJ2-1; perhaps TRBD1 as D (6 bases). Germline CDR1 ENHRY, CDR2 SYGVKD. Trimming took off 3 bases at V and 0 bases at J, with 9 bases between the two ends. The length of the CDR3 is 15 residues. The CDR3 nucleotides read TGTGCCATCAGTGAAGGACAGAGCTCCTACAATGAGCAGTTCTTC. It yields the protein CAISEGQSSYNEQFF.

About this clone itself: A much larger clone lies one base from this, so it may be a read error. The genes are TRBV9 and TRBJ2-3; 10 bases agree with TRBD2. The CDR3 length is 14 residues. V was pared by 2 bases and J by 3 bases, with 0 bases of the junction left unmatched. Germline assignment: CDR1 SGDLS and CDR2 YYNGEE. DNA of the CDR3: TGTGCCAGCAGCGTTAGCGGGAGGACAGATACGCAGTATTTT. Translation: CASSVSGRTDTQYF.

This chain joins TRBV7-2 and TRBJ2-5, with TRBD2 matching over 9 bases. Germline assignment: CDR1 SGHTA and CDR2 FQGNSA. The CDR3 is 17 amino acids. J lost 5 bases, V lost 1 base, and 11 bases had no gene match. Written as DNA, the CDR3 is TGTGCCAGCAGCTTAGATGTCGTGCGGGAGGGTATGGAGACCCAGTACTTC. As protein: CASSLDVVREGMETQYF.

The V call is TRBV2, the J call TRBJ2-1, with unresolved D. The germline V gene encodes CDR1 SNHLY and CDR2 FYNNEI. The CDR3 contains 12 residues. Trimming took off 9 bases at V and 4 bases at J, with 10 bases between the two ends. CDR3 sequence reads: CASGREYNEQFF. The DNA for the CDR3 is TGTGCCAGTGGACGAGAGTACAATGAGCAGTTCTTC. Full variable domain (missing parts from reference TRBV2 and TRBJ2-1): EPEVTQTPSHQVTQMGQEVILRCVPISNHLYFYWYRQILGQKVEFLVSFYNNEISEKSEIFDDQFSVERPDGSNFTLKIRSTKLEDSAMYFCASGREYNEQFFGPGTRLTVL.

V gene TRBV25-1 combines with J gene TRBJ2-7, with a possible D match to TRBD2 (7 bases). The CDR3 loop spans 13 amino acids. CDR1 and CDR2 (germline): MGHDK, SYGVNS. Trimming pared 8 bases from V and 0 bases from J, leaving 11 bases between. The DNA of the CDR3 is TGTGCCAGCGGGGAGGGGGGCTCCTACGAGCAGTACTTC. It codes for CASGEGGSYEQYF.

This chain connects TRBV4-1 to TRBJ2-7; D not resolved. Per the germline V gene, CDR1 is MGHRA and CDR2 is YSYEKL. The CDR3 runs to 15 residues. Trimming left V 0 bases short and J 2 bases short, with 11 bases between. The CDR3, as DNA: TGCGCCAGCAGCCAAGATACCCAGCACGCCTACGAGCAGTACTTC. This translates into CASSQDTQHAYEQYF.

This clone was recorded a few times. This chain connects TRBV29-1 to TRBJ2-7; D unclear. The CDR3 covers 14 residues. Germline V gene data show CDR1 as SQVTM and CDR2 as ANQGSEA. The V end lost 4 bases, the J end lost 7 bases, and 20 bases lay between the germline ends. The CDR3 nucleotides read TGCAGCGTTGTTCTTACCCGACCCCTTGCGGAGCAGTACTTC. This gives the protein CSVVLTRPLAEQYF.

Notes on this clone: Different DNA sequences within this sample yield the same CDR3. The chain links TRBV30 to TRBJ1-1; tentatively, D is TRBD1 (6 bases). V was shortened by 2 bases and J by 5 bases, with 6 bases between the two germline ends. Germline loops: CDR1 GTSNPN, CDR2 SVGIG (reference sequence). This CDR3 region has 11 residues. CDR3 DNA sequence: TGTGCCTGGAGTCAGGGGACTGAAGCTTTCTTT. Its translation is CAWSQGTEAFF.

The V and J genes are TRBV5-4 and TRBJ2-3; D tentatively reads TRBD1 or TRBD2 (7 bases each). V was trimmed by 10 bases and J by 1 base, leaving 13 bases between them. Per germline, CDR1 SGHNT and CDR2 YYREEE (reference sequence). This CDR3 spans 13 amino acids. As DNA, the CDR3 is TGTGCCGGGAGGGGGACAGGCACAGATACGCAGTATTTT. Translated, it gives CAGRGTGTDTQYF.